The next 31 T cell receptor beta chains were all read from a single sample in a study of cytomegalovirus exposure and HLA in healthy donors. Primers: 60 Vbeta forward and 13 Jbeta reverse. Sequencing used immunoSEQ multiplex PCR; TCRdb keeps in-frame clones, though not all of them. The repertoire has 160,000 or so clones, roughly 79% of them found once; the top ten carry roughly 6.4%. Sequencing was performed on PBMCs. All receptors derive from a woman in her thirties or forties in good health and CMV-seropositive.

This clone was detected only a few times. This chain uses TRBV7-9 with TRBJ2-5; 7 bases agree with TRBD1. The germline gives CDR1 SEHNR, CDR2 FQNEAQ (reference sequence). The J segment lost 5 bases and the V segment lost 5 bases, leaving 8 bases of the junction unmatched. This CDR3 spans 14 amino acids. The chain's CDR3 is CASSISDRAETQYF. The CDR3 DNA is TGTGCCAGCAGCATAAGTGACAGGGCTGAGACCCAGTACTTC.

The rearrangement joins TRBV7-8 to TRBJ2-5; 7 nucleotides align to TRBD1. The DNA end is a closer match to TRBJ2-7, so the J assignment may be wrong. CDR1 and CDR2 (germline): SGHVS, FQNEAQ. The CDR3 is made up of 14 amino acids. The CDR3 here is CASSYYQGAYEQYF. CDR3 in DNA: TGTGCCAGCAGCTACTATCAGGGGGCCTACGAGCAGTACTTC.

The genes are TRBV15 and TRBJ1-3; no clear D gene. CDR1 is LNHNV, CDR2 YYDKDF, per germline (reference sequence). V lost 0 bases and J lost 0, with 12 bases in between. This CDR3 comprises 17 residues. The CDR3: CATSREITAFSGNTIYF. CDR3 DNA: TGTGCCACCAGCAGAGAAATAACAGCCTTCTCTGGAAACACCATATATTTT.

The V gene is TRBV19, the J gene TRBJ1-2; TRBD1 matches 8 bases. The CDR3 contains 12 residues. Germline lookup yields CDR1 LNHDA and CDR2 SQIVND (reference sequence). Unmatched junction bases numbered 5, after V lost 7 bases and J lost 7 bases. CDR3 bases: TGTGCCAGTACCCCAGGGGGCGGTGGCTACACCTTC. Translated, it gives CASTPGGGGYTF. Supplemented by reference TRBV19 and TRBJ1-2, the full variable domain reads DGGITQSPKYLFRKEGQNVTLSCEQNLNHDAMYWYRQDPGQGLRLIYYSQIVNDFQKGDIAEGYSVSREKKESFPLTVTSAQKNPTAFYLCASTPGGGGYTFGSGTRLTVV.

J is TRBJ2-4 and V is TRBV4-1, with TRBD1 matching 8 bases. The length of the CDR3 is 18 residues. Germline loops: CDR1 MGHRA, CDR2 YSYEKL. V trimming: 2 bases; J trimming: 1 base; junction bases outside the gene matches: 10. CDR3 protein: CASSQTDRVEIAKNIQYF. As DNA, the CDR3 is TGCGCCAGCAGCCAAACGGACAGGGTGGAGATCGCCAAAAACATTCAGTACTTC.

CDR3 DNA: TGTGCCAGCAGGCCACCGGAGCGGTTGGAAAAACTGTTTTTT. Amino acid sequence: CASRPPERLEKLFF. The chain recombines TRBV28 with TRBJ1-4; D uncertain. CDR1 is MDHEN, CDR2 SYDVKM, per germline. CDR3 length: 14 residues. V was shortened by 6 bases and J by 8 bases, with 16 bases between the two germline ends.

The rearrangement joins TRBV4-1 to TRBJ2-1, with TRBD1 as a possible D gene (6 bases). In germline, CDR1 is MGHRA, CDR2 YSYEKL. The CDR3 extends over 17 amino acids. The V and J ends lost 0 bases and 7 bases respectively, with 19 bases between them. DNA of the CDR3: TGCGCCAGCAGCCAAGATATTGTTACAGGGTTAAGGAATGAGCAGTTCTTC. Encoded protein: CASSQDIVTGLRNEQFF.

CDR3 bases: TGTGCCAGCAGCCAAGAATGGCGCGGGGGCGAGCAGTACTTC. It encodes CASSQEWRGGEQYF. The chain carries TRBV4-2 and TRBJ2-7; 7 nucleotides line up with TRBD2. The V and J ends lost 0 bases and 6 bases, in that order; junction bases with no gene match: 5. Germline lookup yields CDR1 LGHNA and CDR2 YNFKEQ. This CDR3 is built from 14 residues.

This clone was detected only once. The genes are TRBV20-1 and TRBJ2-3; no reliable D call. This CDR3 has 11 amino acids. Germline V CDR1 and CDR2: DFQATT, SNEGSKA (reference sequence). V lost 5 bases, J lost 2 bases, and 5 bases lay in between. CDR3 protein: CSAFLTDTQYF. The CDR3, as DNA: TGCAGTGCTTTCCTCACAGATACGCAGTATTTT.

V is TRBV4-2 and J is TRBJ1-5; no definite D call. The CDR3 has 14 amino acids. V was clipped by 1 base and J by 6 bases, with 10 bases between them. The germline V gene has CDR1 LGHNA and CDR2 YNFKEQ. The CDR3 region is CASSQVLEGQPQHF. CDR3 nucleotides: TGTGCCAGCAGCCAAGTTCTGGAGGGTCAGCCCCAGCATTTT.

This chain uses TRBV7-8 with TRBJ1-2, with D perhaps matching TRBD1 (6 bases). Between the trimmed V and J ends, which lost 1 base and 2 bases, there was a span of 11 bases. The CDR3 has 15 amino acids. Germline CDR1 SGHVS, CDR2 FQNEAQ. In DNA, the CDR3 is TGTGCCAGCAGCTTAGTTCCGGACAGAAACTATGGCTACACCTTC. It translates to CASSLVPDRNYGYTF.

CDR3 sequence reads: CASSPEENYGYTF. Written as DNA, the CDR3 is TGTGCCAGCTCACCCGAAGAGAACTATGGCTACACCTTC. J is TRBJ1-2 and V is TRBV18; no firm D call. V gave up 3 bases and J gave up 2 bases, with 7 bases separating them. This CDR3 contains 13 residues. CDR1 KGHSH and CDR2 LQKENI come from the germline V gene.

This clone was counted once. The chain couples TRBV15 to TRBJ2-3, with 7 bases fitting TRBD2. This CDR3 has 15 residues. V trimming: 1 base; J trimming: 0 bases; junction bases outside the gene matches: 1. CDR1 is LNHNV, CDR2 YYDKDF, per germline (reference sequence). DNA of the CDR3: TGTGCCACCAGCAGAGCAGCGGGGAGCACAGATACGCAGTATTTT. This codes for CATSRAAGSTDTQYF.

V gene TRBV28 combines with J gene TRBJ1-1, with D perhaps matching TRBD1 (5 bases). The CDR3 runs 14 residues. Germline V lookup: CDR1 MDHEN, CDR2 SYDVKM. The V end was cut by 6 bases, the J end by 0 bases, with 11 bases between. The CDR3 region is CASRYTGVNTEAFF. In nucleotides, the CDR3 is TGTGCCAGCAGATACACAGGAGTGAACACTGAAGCTTTCTTT.

The chain links TRBV2 to TRBJ2-1, with a possible D match to TRBD2 (7 bases). CDR3 length: 15 residues. The germline V gene encodes CDR1 SNHLY and CDR2 FYNNEI. The germline V and J ends were trimmed by 6 bases and 5 bases, with 17 bases remaining between them. For the CDR3, the DNA is TGTGCCAGCAGCGCGAACGGGGGGCTGGACAATGAGCAGTTCTTC. This gives the protein CASSANGGLDNEQFF.

The chain couples TRBV15 to TRBJ1-3; possibly TRBD1 for D (5 bases). This CDR3 has 16 residues. Trimming left V 0 bases short and J 0 bases short, with 9 bases between. Germline values: CDR1 LNHNV, CDR2 YYDKDF (reference sequence). Written as DNA, the CDR3 is TGTGCCACCAGCAGAGAGCAGGGCGCCTCTGGAAACACCATATATTTT. Translating it yields CATSREQGASGNTIYF.

V is TRBV11-3 and J is TRBJ2-7, with 9 bases aligning to TRBD1. CDR1 and CDR2 (germline): SGHNT, YENEEA. The V gene end was trimmed by 0 bases and the J gene end by 5 bases; junction bases not matched to a gene: 8. The CDR3 contains 16 residues. CDR3 bases: TGTGCCAGCAGCTTAGACGGACAGGGGAATTTCAACGAGCAGTACTTC. As protein: CASSLDGQGNFNEQYF. Filled out from reference TRBV11-3 and TRBJ2-7, the complete variable domain reads EAGVVQSPRYKIIEKKQPVAFWCNPISGHNTLYWYLQNLGQGPELLIRYENEEAVDDSQLPKDRFSAERLKGVDSTLKIQPAELGDSAVYLCASSLDGQGNFNEQYFGPGTRLTVT.

The rearrangement links TRBV30 to TRBJ1-1, with D tentatively TRBD1 (6 bases). The V gene's germline CDR1 is GTSNPN and CDR2 SVGIG (reference sequence). CDR3 length equals 13 residues. The V gene lost 1 base and the J gene lost 2 bases, with 8 bases spanning the gap. The CDR3 is CAWSGGTNTEAFF. DNA of the CDR3: TGTGCCTGGAGTGGAGGGACAAACACTGAAGCTTTCTTT.

V usage is TRBV5-4 and J usage is TRBJ2-1; 7 bases are a match to TRBD2. V was clipped by 1 base and J by 0 bases; unmatched bases: 7. Germline V gives CDR1 SGHNT, CDR2 YYREEE (reference sequence). The CDR3 covers 17 residues. The CDR3 loop reads CASSLMPAGSSYNEQFF. CDR3 bases: TGTGCCAGCAGCTTGATGCCAGCGGGGAGCTCCTACAATGAGCAGTTCTTC.

The rearrangement uses TRBV7-2 and TRBJ2-3; 16 bases line up with TRBD2. J gave up 4 bases and V 1 base, and 5 bases lay outside the gene matches. Germline V gene data show CDR1 as SGHTA and CDR2 as FQGNSA. The CDR3 length is 18 residues. The CDR3 DNA reads as TGTGCCAGCAGCTTAGTAGGGACTAGCGGGGGGGCCGCAGATACGCAGTATTTT. This encodes CASSLVGTSGGAADTQYF.

In this sample, this clone turned up once. The CDR3 DNA follows: TGTGCCAGCAGCCTGGCCCGCACAGATACGCAGTATTTT. This codes for CASSLARTDTQYF. The V and J genes are TRBV9 and TRBJ2-3; no firm D call. This CDR3 has 13 residues. Germline-derived CDR1 and CDR2 are SGDLS and YYNGEE. V was shortened by 4 bases and J by 1 base, with 7 bases between the two germline ends. Together with reference TRBV9 and TRBJ2-3, the CDR3 gives the full variable domain: DSGVTQTPKHLITATGQRVTLRCSPRSGDLSVYWYQQSLDQGLQFLIQYYNGEERAKGNILERFSAQQFPDLHSELNLSSLELGDSALYFCASSLARTDTQYFGPGTRLTVL.

The chain carries TRBV7-3 and TRBJ2-7; 8 nucleotides line up with TRBD2. Germline values: CDR1 SGHTA, CDR2 FQGTGA. V lost 5 bases and J lost 3; bases outside the gene matches: 3. The CDR3 is made up of 13 amino acids. CDR3: CASSVSGGYEQYF. Written as DNA, the CDR3 is TGTGCCAGCAGCGTAAGCGGGGGCTACGAGCAGTACTTC.

This chain's CDR3 is CSVENWDSQGGYTF. The CDR3 nucleotides read TGCAGCGTTGAAAACTGGGACAGCCAGGGAGGCTACACCTTC. The chain uses TRBV29-1 and TRBJ1-2; 7 nucleotides match TRBD1. Germline trimming cut 2 bases from V and 8 bases from J; bases unmatched to any gene: 11. Germline CDR1 is SQVTM and CDR2 is ANQGSEA. The CDR3 is 14 residues long.

The J gene is TRBJ1-1, the V gene TRBV29-1; TRBD1 matches 7 bases. This CDR3 is built from 12 residues. In germline, CDR1 is SQVTM, CDR2 ANQGSEA. V lost 6 bases, J lost 7 bases, and 8 bases stayed unmatched. Here the CDR3 DNA reads TGCAGCGTCTCTGAGGGGGCCCTTGAAGCTTTCTTT. It translates to CSVSEGALEAFF.

The J gene is TRBJ2-3, the V gene TRBV2; 10 bases match TRBD2. With V trimmed by 8 bases and J by 3 bases, 8 bases remained unmatched. Looked up from germline, CDR1 is SNHLY and CDR2 is FYNNEI. This CDR3 has 15 residues. DNA of the CDR3: TGTGCCAGCTCCGATCTAGCGGGGGCAACAGATACGCAGTATTTT. This translates into CASSDLAGATDTQYF.

The chain has TRBV4-1 and TRBJ2-7; the D gene is possibly TRBD1 (5 bases). Germline V gene lookup returns CDR1 MGHRA and CDR2 YSYEKL. The CDR3 sequence is 14 residues long. V was trimmed by 1 base and J by 4 bases, leaving 11 bases between them. The CDR3, as DNA: TGCGCCAGCAGCCAAGTTCAGGGTCAGTACGAGCAGTACTTC. This sequence encodes CASSQVQGQYEQYF.

The genes are TRBV28 and TRBJ1-6; D ambiguous. CDR3 length: 14 amino acids. V was clipped by 4 bases and J by 9 bases, with 13 bases between them. Germline assignment: CDR1 MDHEN and CDR2 SYDVKM. CDR3 DNA: TGTGCCAGCAGTTCCCCCACTAATATTTCACCCCTCCACTTT. It yields the protein CASSSPTNISPLHF. Supplemented by reference TRBV28 and TRBJ1-6, the full variable domain reads DVKVTQSSRYLVKRTGEKVFLECVQDMDHENMFWYRQDPGLGLRLIYFSYDVKMKEKGDIPEGYSVSREKKERFSLILESASTNQTSMYLCASSSPTNISPLHFGNGTRLTVT.

The chain employs TRBV6-1 and TRBJ1-1; weak D call: TRBD1 (6 bases). Looked up from germline, CDR1 is MNHNS and CDR2 is SASEGT. This CDR3 spans 13 amino acids. The germline V and J ends were trimmed by 6 bases and 4 bases, with 12 bases remaining between them. CDR3 residues: CASRKTGSTEAFF. CDR3 nucleotides: TGTGCCAGCAGAAAAACAGGGAGCACTGAAGCTTTCTTT.

This clone was detected once. The rearrangement joins TRBV28 to TRBJ2-1; possibly TRBD2 for D (7 bases). CDR3 length: 14 amino acids. Germline V gene sequence: CDR1 MDHEN, CDR2 SYDVKM. Deletions cut 7 bases from V and 8 bases from J, with 18 bases between. The CDR3 is CASKGGGRIDEQFF. The CDR3 coding sequence is TGTGCCAGCAAAGGGGGAGGGCGTATCGATGAGCAGTTCTTC.

Note on this clone: A junction end diverges from the germline sequence, so it may reflect a read error. The chain has TRBV4-1 and TRBJ1-2; tentative D call: TRBD1 (5 bases). The CDR3 consists of 14 residues. Germline V lookup: CDR1 MGHRA, CDR2 YSYEKL. DNA for the CDR3: TGCGCCAGCAGCCAAGCTCCCGGGAGTGGGGGGACCAACTTC. This gives the protein CASSQAPGSGGTNF.

This clone has a single count. The chain recombines TRBV14 with TRBJ1-1, with no clear D. This CDR3 has 16 amino acids. The germline V and J ends were trimmed by 0 bases and 2 bases, with 13 bases remaining between them. Germline V gives CDR1 SGHDN, CDR2 FVKESK. In DNA, the CDR3 is TGTGCCAGCAGCCAAGATTCGGGAGTTGGTAACACTGAAGCTTTCTTT. This translates into CASSQDSGVGNTEAFF. The whole variable domain, filled in from reference TRBV14 and TRBJ1-1, reads EAGVTQFPSHSVIEKGQTVTLRCDPISGHDNLYWYRRVMGKEIKFLLHFVKESKQDESGMPNNRFLAERTGGTYSTLKVQPAELEDSGVYFCASSQDSGVGNTEAFFGQGTRLTVV.